One sample yielded the 32 T cell receptor beta chains listed below, sequenced in a study of OX40 agonist ivuxolimab in advanced cancers. Some clones are missing from TCRdb's copy, which holds only in-frame ones; the method was immunoSEQ multiplex PCR. The sample includes tens of thousands of clones, around four fifths of them seen just once. Source: CD4+ or CD8+ T cells sorted from blood, taken in a trial of the OX40 agonist ivuxolimab. The receptors come from an adult with an advanced solid tumor such as melanoma, head and neck, liver or kidney cancer.

The chain links TRBV20-1 to TRBJ1-2; D call uncertain. The CDR3 totals 11 residues. CDR1 is DFQATT and CDR2 is SNEGSKA in the germline V gene (reference sequence). V lost 8 bases to trimming and J lost 4 bases, with 11 bases between them. The CDR3 here is CSPRETYGYTF. The CDR3, as DNA: TGCAGTCCCCGTGAGACCTATGGCTACACCTTC.

V gene TRBV6-7 combines with J gene TRBJ1-1; 7 bases map to TRBD1. TRBV6-7 is given ORF status, its function remaining uncertain. CDR3 length equals 13 residues. Trimming at V came to 8 bases and at J to 3 bases, leaving 6 bases not matched to a gene. This CDR3 is CASCLGQYTEAFF. The CDR3 DNA reads as TGTGCCAGCTGTTTGGGACAGTACACTGAAGCTTTCTTT.

The chain is built from TRBV5-1 and TRBJ2-5; TRBD1 agrees at 10 bases. The J call may be in error: the DNA end matches TRBJ2-7 better. The CDR3 consists of 16 residues. The V gene's germline CDR1 is SGHRS and CDR2 YFSETQ. CDR3 protein: CASSPGQGVTSYEQYF. In DNA form, the CDR3 reads TGCGCCAGCAGCCCCGGACAGGGGGTAACCTCCTACGAGCAGTACTTC.

This chain joins TRBV30 and TRBJ2-2, with a tentative D call TRBD1 (5 bases). The V and J ends lost 4 bases and 8 bases respectively, with 20 bases between them. This CDR3 spans 15 amino acids. Germline loops: CDR1 GTSNPN, CDR2 SVGIG (reference sequence). The CDR3 here is CAWKPPWTSLGELFF. For the CDR3, the DNA is TGTGCCTGGAAGCCCCCCTGGACAAGTCTAGGGGAGCTGTTTTTT. Combining the CDR3 with reference TRBV30 and TRBJ2-2 gives the whole variable domain SQTIHQWPATLVQPVGSPLSLECTVEGTSNPNLYWYRQAAGRGLQLLFYSVGIGQISSEVPQNLSASRPQDRQFILSSKKLLLSDSGFYLCAWKPPWTSLGELFFGEGSRLTVL.

The chain's CDR3 is CASRSSGGDYNEQFF. The CDR3 DNA sequence: TGTGCCAGCAGAAGTAGCGGGGGGGACTACAATGAGCAGTTCTTC. V usage is TRBV6-6 and J usage is TRBJ2-1; 11 nucleotides line up with TRBD2. Trimming cost V 6 bases and J 3 bases; bases outside gene matches: 4. The CDR3 is made up of 15 amino acids. CDR1 is MNHNY, CDR2 SVGAGI, per germline (reference sequence).

V usage is TRBV6-1 and J usage is TRBJ2-5; D may match TRBD1 or TRBD2 (6 bases each). Trimming pared 6 bases from V and 4 bases from J, leaving 18 bases between. Germline V gene lookup returns CDR1 MNHNS and CDR2 SASEGT. The CDR3 contains 15 residues. The CDR3 loop reads CASSQVTGASETQYF. The DNA for the CDR3 is TGTGCCAGCAGCCAAGTTACGGGGGCCTCAGAGACCCAGTACTTC.

V usage is TRBV15 and J usage is TRBJ2-7; the D gene could be TRBD1 or TRBD2 (5 bases each). The CDR3 spans 15 residues. Germline V lookup: CDR1 LNHNV, CDR2 YYDKDF (reference sequence). Trimming stripped 1 base from V and 5 bases from J, with 15 bases between. Here the CDR3 DNA reads TGTGCCACCAGCAGAGCCCGAGGGGCTAGCCACGAGCAGTACTTC. Amino acids: CATSRARGASHEQYF.

This rearrangement joins TRBV10-1 to TRBJ2-7; D could derive from TRBD1 or TRBD2 (5 bases each). The germline gives CDR1 WNHNN, CDR2 SYGVQD (reference sequence). This CDR3 contains 16 residues. V shed 0 bases and J shed 6 bases, with 18 bases lying between them. The CDR3 sequence is CASSESPGTPRGEQYF. The DNA for the CDR3 is TGCGCCAGCAGTGAGTCGCCCGGGACCCCGAGGGGCGAGCAGTACTTC.

The rearrangement joins TRBV6-6 to TRBJ1-2; D ambiguous. There are 13 residues in the CDR3. V lost 6 bases, J lost 2 bases, and 10 bases lay in between. Germline CDR1 and CDR2: MNHNY and SVGAGI (reference sequence). Here the CDR3 reads CASSPLGNYGYTF. The CDR3 DNA is TGTGCCAGCAGCCCGCTGGGGAACTATGGCTACACCTTC.

CDR3 amino acids: CASSLLAGGSNEQFF. CDR3 bases: TGTGCCAGCAGCTTACTCGCGGGGGGTTCAAATGAGCAGTTCTTC. This chain connects TRBV7-3 to TRBJ2-1; 8 nucleotides agree with TRBD2. The germline CDR1 and CDR2 sequences are SGHTA and FQGTGA. The CDR3 has 15 amino acids. Losses at the gene ends were 2 bases for V and 7 bases for J; bases not matched to a gene: 7.

This chain links TRBV7-8 with TRBJ2-7; no clear D gene. CDR1 SGHVS and CDR2 FQNEAQ come from the germline V gene. This CDR3 is 13 amino acids long. V lost 5 bases and J 0 bases, leaving 8 bases between the germline ends. CDR3 nucleotide sequence: TGTGCCAGCAGCCCTAGGACCTCCTACGAGCAGTACTTC. It is translated as CASSPRTSYEQYF.

This chain joins TRBV6-1 and TRBJ2-7, with 10 positions matching TRBD2. Germline values: CDR1 MNHNS, CDR2 SASEGT. The J segment lost 3 bases and the V segment lost 0 bases, leaving 5 bases of the junction unmatched. This CDR3 contains 16 residues. The CDR3 region has the DNA TGTGCCAGCAGTGAAGCGTGGACTAGCGGAATCTACGAGCAGTACTTC. Its translation: CASSEAWTSGIYEQYF.

The rearrangement joins TRBV6-1 to TRBJ1-5, with D tentatively TRBD1 (6 bases). V gave up 2 bases and J gave up 3 bases, with 17 bases separating them. CDR1 is MNHNS and CDR2 is SASEGT in the germline V gene. This CDR3 has 17 amino acids. The CDR3 loop is CASSESPGVIVNQPQHF. CDR3 coding DNA: TGTGCCAGCAGTGAATCTCCAGGGGTAATAGTCAATCAGCCCCAGCATTTT.

The V call is TRBV27, the J call TRBJ2-5, with 8 positions matching TRBD1. The CDR3 runs 16 residues. The ends lost 3 bases at V and 2 bases at J; junction bases unmatched: 8. Per the germline V gene, CDR1 is MNHEY and CDR2 is SMNVEV (reference sequence). The CDR3 spells CASSFNRGAGQETQYF. The CDR3 DNA follows: TGTGCCAGCAGTTTCAACAGGGGGGCAGGACAAGAGACCCAGTACTTC.

The chain recombines TRBV7-2 with TRBJ2-6, with 8 bases aligning to TRBD1. The CDR3 sequence is 17 residues long. From germline, CDR1 is SGHTA and CDR2 FQGNSA. Losses at the gene ends were 4 bases for V and 3 bases for J; bases not matched to a gene: 8. The DNA for the CDR3 is TGTGCCAGCAGCTCGGACAGGGTAGGGTATGGGGCCAACGTCCTGACTTTC. Translating gives CASSSDRVGYGANVLTF.

This clone was observed a single time. This chain's CDR3 is CASIATQQETQYF. In DNA, the CDR3 is TGTGCCAGCATAGCAACACAGCAAGAGACCCAGTACTTC. The gene calls are TRBV7-9 and TRBJ2-5; no clear D gene. The germline V gene encodes CDR1 SEHNR and CDR2 FQNEAQ (reference sequence). The CDR3 length is 13 residues. Between the trimmed V and J ends, which lost 7 bases and 2 bases, there was a span of 11 bases.

The rearrangement uses TRBV25-1 and TRBJ2-7, with D unresolved. Germline lookup yields CDR1 MGHDK and CDR2 SYGVNS. With 1 base removed from V and 5 bases from J, the gap between germline ends came to 3 bases. The length of the CDR3 is 11 residues. In nucleotides, the CDR3 is TGTGCCAGCAGTGAATTGAACGAGCAGTACTTC. This gives the protein CASSELNEQYF.

The chain is built from TRBV6-5 and TRBJ1-5, with D possibly matching TRBD1 (5 bases). V was cut by 7 bases and J by 2 bases, with 15 bases left in between. Germline CDR1 MNHEY, CDR2 SVGAGI. The CDR3 is 15 amino acids. The CDR3, as DNA: TGTGCCAGCAAGAAGCAGGGAAGAGGCAATCAGCCCCAGCATTTT. Protein: CASKKQGRGNQPQHF.

The CDR3 is CASSPDPSGEQFF. The CDR3 DNA follows: TGTGCCAGCAGCCCAGACCCCTCCGGTGAGCAGTTCTTC. The chain joins TRBV11-3 to TRBJ2-1; D not resolved. CDR1 SGHNT and CDR2 YENEEA come from the germline V gene. V was pared by 5 bases and J by 9 bases, with 14 bases between. The CDR3 spans 13 residues. Full variable domain (missing parts from reference TRBV11-3 and TRBJ2-1): EAGVVQSPRYKIIEKKQPVAFWCNPISGHNTLYWYLQNLGQGPELLIRYENEEAVDDSQLPKDRFSAERLKGVDSTLKIQPAELGDSAVYLCASSPDPSGEQFFGPGTRLTVL.

The chain uses TRBV11-2 and TRBJ2-2; D ambiguous. This CDR3 has 14 residues. CDR1 and CDR2 from the germline V gene are SGHAT and FQNNGV. Trimming shortened V by 5 bases and J by 7 bases, and 14 bases separated the two germline ends. CDR3 sequence reads: CASSPARVGGELFF. CDR3 nucleotide sequence: TGTGCCAGCAGCCCCGCCCGGGTTGGCGGGGAGCTGTTTTTT.

The chain combines TRBV2 with TRBJ1-6; 10 nucleotides align to TRBD1. The CDR3 extends over 13 amino acids. Germline loops: CDR1 SNHLY, CDR2 FYNNEI. The trim removed 6 bases at V and 7 bases at J, leaving 0 bases unmatched. As DNA, the CDR3 is TGTGCCAGCAGGGGACAGGGGAATTCACCCCTCCACTTT. Its translation: CASRGQGNSPLHF.

The V and J genes are TRBV5-1 and TRBJ2-3; D is possibly TRBD1 or TRBD2 (5 bases each). There are 18 residues in the CDR3. V was pared by 1 base and J by 8 bases, with 26 bases between. Germline lookup yields CDR1 SGHRS and CDR2 YFSETQ. The CDR3 coding sequence is TGCGCCAGCAGCTTGAAGGATCTCGGGGCGACTACCCAATCTACGCAGTATTTT. Its translation is CASSLKDLGATTQSTQYF.

The J gene is TRBJ1-1, the V gene TRBV18, with D possibly TRBD1 on 5 matching bases. The germline V gene encodes CDR1 KGHSH and CDR2 LQKENI. This CDR3 has 14 amino acids. Trimming stripped 3 bases from V and 1 base from J, with 9 bases between. CDR3 DNA sequence: TGTGCCAGCTCACCGGGACGGCAGAACACTGAAGCTTTCTTT. As protein: CASSPGRQNTEAFF.

V gene TRBV28 combines with J gene TRBJ2-2, with 9 bases aligning to TRBD1. This CDR3 contains 15 residues. The V gene end was trimmed by 5 bases and the J gene end by 9 bases; junction bases not matched to a gene: 10. CDR1 and CDR2 (germline): MDHEN, SYDVKM. CDR3 in DNA: TGTGCCAGCAGTCTAGGGACAGGGATTCTGAGGGAGCTGTTTTTT. This codes for CASSLGTGILRELFF.

The chain is built from TRBV2 and TRBJ2-6; D remains unclear. Germline V CDR1 and CDR2: SNHLY, FYNNEI. The ends were cut back, 5 bases at V and 0 bases at J, with 8 bases in the middle. This CDR3 spans 15 amino acids. In DNA form, the CDR3 reads TGTGCCAGCAGTCCACAGAGCTCTGGGGCCAACGTCCTGACTTTC. It translates to CASSPQSSGANVLTF.

The V and J genes are TRBV7-9 and TRBJ2-7; the match to TRBD1 covers 7 bases. The CDR3 length is 15 residues. The ends lost 6 bases at V and 0 bases at J; junction bases unmatched: 8. In germline, CDR1 is SEHNR, CDR2 FQNEAQ (reference sequence). CDR3 coding DNA: TGTGCCAGCAGACCTCCGACAGGGAGCTCCTACGAGCAGTACTTC. Amino acids: CASRPPTGSSYEQYF.

The rearrangement joins TRBV19 to TRBJ2-2; D call uncertain. The CDR3 spans 17 residues. Germline assignment: CDR1 LNHDA and CDR2 SQIVND (reference sequence). The V end lost 3 bases, the J end lost 4 bases, and 18 bases lay between the germline ends. CDR3 sequence reads: CASSMGIFRSSTGELFF. CDR3 nucleotide sequence: TGTGCCAGTAGTATGGGGATCTTCAGATCCAGCACCGGGGAGCTGTTTTTT.

V and J are TRBV7-8 and TRBJ2-7; 7 bases are a match to TRBD1. Germline-derived CDR1 and CDR2 are SGHVS and FQNEAQ. The CDR3 is made up of 16 amino acids. V was pared by 3 bases and J by 3 bases, with 11 bases of the junction left unmatched. The CDR3: CASSFVGGSPSYEQYF. The DNA for the CDR3 is TGTGCCAGCAGCTTCGTAGGGGGCAGTCCGAGCTACGAGCAGTACTTC.

The chain carries TRBV28 and TRBJ2-1; D gene ambiguous. V was cut by 6 bases and J by 6 bases, with 9 bases left in between. Germline CDR1 reads MDHEN; CDR2 reads SYDVKM. The CDR3 consists of 12 residues. The CDR3 DNA reads TGTGCCAGCAGCGGTCCGACCAATGAGCAGTTCTTC. Translation gives CASSGPTNEQFF.

V is TRBV5-1 and J is TRBJ1-1; D is ambiguous. The CDR3 sequence is 13 residues long. The germline gives CDR1 SGHRS, CDR2 YFSETQ. V lost 4 bases and J 1 base, leaving 8 bases between the germline ends. In DNA form, the CDR3 reads TGCGCCAGCAGCATAGACACGAACACTGAAGCTTTCTTT. Protein: CASSIDTNTEAFF.

The chain has TRBV19 and TRBJ1-4, with TRBD1 matching over 7 bases. The CDR3 contains 14 residues. Germline V gene data show CDR1 as LNHDA and CDR2 as SQIVND (reference sequence). The junction had 8 bases not matched to a gene; V was cut back by 5 bases and J by 8 bases. The CDR3 DNA sequence: TGTGCCAGTAGTGTAAGGGGGCGCTTCGAAAAACTGTTTTTT. As protein: CASSVRGRFEKLFF. Supplemented by reference TRBV19 and TRBJ1-4, the full variable domain reads DGGITQSPKYLFRKEGQNVTLSCEQNLNHDAMYWYRQDPGQGLRLIYYSQIVNDFQKGDIAEGYSVSREKKESFPLTVTSAQKNPTAFYLCASSVRGRFEKLFFGSGTQLSVL.

The chain links TRBV20-1 to TRBJ2-3; a possible D gene is TRBD2 (6 bases). The CDR3 consists of 11 residues. V gave up 4 bases and J gave up 6 bases, with 8 bases separating them. Germline V gives CDR1 DFQATT, CDR2 SNEGSKA (reference sequence). The CDR3, as DNA: TGCAGTGCTACCCGGGGGGATACGCAGTATTTT. Translating gives CSATRGDTQYF.